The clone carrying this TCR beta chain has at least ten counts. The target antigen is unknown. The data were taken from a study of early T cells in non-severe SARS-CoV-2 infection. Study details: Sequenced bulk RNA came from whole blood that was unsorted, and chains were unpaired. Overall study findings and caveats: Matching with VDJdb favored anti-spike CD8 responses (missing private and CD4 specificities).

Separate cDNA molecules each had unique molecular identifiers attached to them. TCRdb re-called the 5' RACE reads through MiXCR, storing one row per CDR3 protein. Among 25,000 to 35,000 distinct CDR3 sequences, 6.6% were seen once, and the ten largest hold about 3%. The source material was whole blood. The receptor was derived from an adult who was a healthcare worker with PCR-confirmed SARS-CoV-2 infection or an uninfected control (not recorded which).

The CDR3 here is CSASGQGSNYGYTF. The CDR3 DNA follows: TGCAGTGCTAGCGGACAGGGATCCAACTATGGCTACACCTTC. The chain employs TRBV20-1 and TRBJ1-2; 8 nucleotides align to TRBD1. This CDR3 has 14 amino acids. Germline CDR1 and CDR2: DFQATT and SNEGSKA (reference sequence). V lost 3 bases and J lost 2; bases outside the gene matches: 5.